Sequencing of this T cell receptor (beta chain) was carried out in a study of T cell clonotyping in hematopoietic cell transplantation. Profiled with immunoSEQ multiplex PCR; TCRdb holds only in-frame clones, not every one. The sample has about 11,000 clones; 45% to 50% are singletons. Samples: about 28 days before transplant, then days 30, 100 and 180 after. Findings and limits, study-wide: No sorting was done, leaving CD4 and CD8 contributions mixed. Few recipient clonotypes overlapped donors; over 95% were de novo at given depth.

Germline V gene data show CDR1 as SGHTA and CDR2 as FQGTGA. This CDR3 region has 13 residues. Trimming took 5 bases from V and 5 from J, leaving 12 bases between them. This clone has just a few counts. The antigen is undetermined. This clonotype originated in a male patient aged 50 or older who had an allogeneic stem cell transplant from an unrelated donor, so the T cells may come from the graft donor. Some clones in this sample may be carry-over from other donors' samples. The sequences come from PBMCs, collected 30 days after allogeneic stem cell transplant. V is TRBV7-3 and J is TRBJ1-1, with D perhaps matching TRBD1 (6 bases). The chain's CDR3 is CASSEQGGTEAFF. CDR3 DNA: TGTGCCAGCAGCGAACAGGGCGGGACTGAAGCTTTCTTT.